Listed below are T cell receptor beta chains from one sample, sequenced in a study of CD8+ T cells in alopecia areata. TCRdb's table, derived via immunoSEQ multiplex PCR, lists solely in-frame clones and lacks some. The sample comprises 90,000 to 100,000 clones, approximately 42% of which are singletons, and 1% to 1.5% rests with the top ten. The sample comprised CD4+ T cells sorted from blood. Source of these receptors: a human donor with alopecia areata. The CDR3 runs from the conserved cysteine through the conserved F or W. A D gene is named only where the DNA matches it firmly. Not all rows give a size; the values are once, few, many and, for expanded clones, a class.

V	J	size	D	CDR3	DNA
TRBV28	TRBJ2-7	.	.	CASSSPPSPHEQYF	TGTGCCAGCAGTTCACCCCCGAGCCCCCACGAGCAGTACTTC
TRBV2	TRBJ2-5	few	.	CASSEMWRKETQYF	TGTGCCAGCAGTGAAATGTGGAGAAAAGAGACCCAGTACTTC
TRBV29-1	TRBJ2-4	few	.	CSVGEGVGLIAKNIQYF	TGCAGCGTTGGTGAAGGGGTGGGCCTTATAGCCAAAAACATTCAGTACTTC
TRBV7-2	TRBJ2-3	few	.	CASSFRYTSTDTQYF	TGTGCCAGCAGCTTCCGGTACACAAGTACAGATACGCAGTATTTT
TRBV5-1	TRBJ2-7	.	.	CASSTGALREQYF	TGCGCCTCAAGCACGGGGGCATTGAGAGAGCAGTACTTC
TRBV7-2	TRBJ1-5	few	.	CASSRGSASNQPQHF	TGTGCCAGCAGCCGAGGATCAGCAAGCAATCAGCCCCAGCATTTT
TRBV29-1	TRBJ2-1	.	TRBD2	CSVEAGLAYNEQFF	TGCAGCGTTGAGGCGGGACTAGCTTACAATGAGCAGTTCTTC
TRBV27	TRBJ2-7	.	.	CASRGSRVTYEQYF	TGTGCCAGCAGGGGAAGCCGGGTTACCTACGAGCAGTACTTC
TRBV12-5	TRBJ2-3	few	.	CASGYRLADTQYF	TGTGCTAGTGGTTACCGTCTAGCAGATACGCAGTATTTT
TRBV30	TRBJ2-1	.	TRBD2	CAWSTWTSNQFF	TGTGCCTGGAGTACATGGACTAGCAACCAGTTCTTC
TRBV5-1	TRBJ2-2	.	TRBD2	CASSLTSGRPNTGELFF	TGCGCCAGCAGCTTAACTAGCGGGAGACCGAACACCGGGGAGCTGTTTTTT
TRBV27	TRBJ2-7	few	TRBD1	CASSPGQGAVGEQYF	TGTGCCAGCAGTCCAGGACAGGGGGCTGTAGGCGAGCAGTACTTC
TRBV18	TRBJ2-1	few	TRBD1	CASSRLIGGIENEQFF	TGTGCCAGCTCGCGTCTAATAGGGGGCATCGAGAATGAGCAGTTCTTC
TRBV30	TRBJ1-5	.	TRBD1	CAWSVQVGEATGGEESNQPQHF	TGTGCCTGGAGTGTACAGGTGGGAGAAGCGACAGGGGGCGAAGAGAGCAATCAGCCCCAGCATTTT
TRBV5-4	TRBJ2-3	.	TRBD1	CASSITGVNTDTQYF	TGTGCCAGCAGCATTACAGGGGTGAACACAGATACGCAGTATTTT
TRBV30	TRBJ1-3	.	.	CAWSGSERLNTIYF	TGTGCCTGGAGTGGATCCGAGAGATTAAACACCATATATTTT
TRBV7-2	TRBJ2-3	few	.	CASRTPGHITDTQYF	TGTGCCAGCAGGACACCGGGACACATAACAGATACGCAGTATTTT
TRBV20-1	TRBJ2-3	few	.	CSEVRTDTQYF	TGCAGTGAGGTCCGCACAGATACGCAGTATTTT
TRBV6-6	TRBJ2-7	.	.	CASRNLFGEEQYF	TGTGCCAGCAGAAACCTGTTTGGGGAAGAGCAGTACTTC
TRBV2	TRBJ2-3	.	.	CASSEEQLSTDTQYF	TGTGCCAGCAGTGAAGAACAGTTAAGCACAGATACGCAGTATTTT
TRBV30	TRBJ1-2	.	.	CAWRNPLGKGYTF	TGTGCCTGGAGAAATCCCCTCGGGAAAGGCTACACCTTC
TRBV30	TRBJ2-7	once	TRBD2	CAWSVSRTSGSTEQYF	TGTGCCTGGAGTGTCTCGAGGACTAGCGGGAGCACCGAGCAGTACTTC
TRBV7-9	TRBJ2-7	.	.	CASSKPGTVIYEQYF	TGTGCCAGCAGCAAGCCCGGGACGGTGATATACGAGCAGTACTTC
TRBV29-1	TRBJ2-7	.	.	CSVFRGNNYEQYF	TGCAGCGTTTTCAGAGGGAATAACTACGAGCAGTACTTC
TRBV28	TRBJ1-4	many	TRBD1	CASSGQGASNEKLFF	TGTGCCAGCAGCGGACAGGGGGCTTCTAATGAAAAACTGTTTTTT
TRBV7-8	TRBJ2-2	few	.	CASSSRDGNTGELFF	TGTGCCAGCAGCTCCCGGGACGGGAACACCGGGGAGCTGTTTTTT
TRBV5-1	TRBJ1-2	.	.	CASSLNTGLTYGYTF	TGCGCCAGCAGCTTGAACACAGGGCTTACCTATGGCTACACCTTC
TRBV29-1	TRBJ2-1	.	.	CSAQKSRNEQFF	TGCAGCGCGCAAAAGAGCCGCAATGAGCAGTTCTTC
TRBV30	TRBJ2-1	.	TRBD2	CAWRAHPLRRTSIEQFF	TGTGCCTGGAGGGCACATCCCCTTAGACGGACTAGCATTGAGCAGTTCTTC
TRBV19	TRBJ2-7	.	.	CASSNTGSYEQYF	TGTGCCAGTAGTAACACAGGCTCCTACGAGCAGTACTTC
TRBV4-1	TRBJ1-1	.	.	CASSPPRSPNTEAFF	TGCGCCAGCAGCCCGCCGCGCTCCCCGAACACTGAAGCTTTCTTT
TRBV29-1	TRBJ2-7	.	TRBD1	CSVDRTGGNEQYF	TGCAGCGTTGACAGGACAGGGGGCAACGAGCAGTACTTC
TRBV12-5	TRBJ2-2	.	.	CASGFEHGELFF	TGTGCTAGTGGTTTTGAACACGGGGAGCTGTTTTTT
TRBV4-1	TRBJ2-1	few	.	CASSPGRGRDEQFF	TGCGCCAGCAGCCCAGGGCGGGGGCGGGATGAGCAGTTCTTC
TRBV7-2	TRBJ2-5	.	.	CASSPPSSRTQYF	TGTGCCAGCAGCCCACCTAGCAGCCGGACCCAGTACTTC
TRBV7-9	TRBJ2-5	few	.	CASSTGPKRSTQYF	TGTGCCAGCAGCACTGGTCCTAAACGGTCGACCCAGTACTTC
TRBV29-1	TRBJ2-1	once	TRBD2	CSGGHLGLAGVGDEQFF	TGCAGCGGTGGCCACCTAGGACTAGCGGGAGTCGGGGATGAGCAGTTCTTC
TRBV7-8	TRBJ1-5	few	.	CASSLDFNQPQHF	TGTGCCAGCAGCTTGGACTTTAATCAGCCCCAGCATTTT
TRBV19	TRBJ2-7	few	TRBD1	CASSPRTGPNEQYF	TGTGCCAGTAGTCCAAGGACAGGGCCCAACGAGCAGTACTTC
TRBV2	TRBJ2-5	few	.	CASSERWISETQYF	TGTGCCAGCAGTGAAAGGTGGATTTCGGAGACCCAGTACTTC
TRBV2	TRBJ1-2	.	.	CASSSQDYGYTF	TGTGCCAGCAGTTCCCAGGATTATGGCTACACCTTC
TRBV15	TRBJ2-3	few	TRBD2	CATSRGASGSPGTDTQYF	TGTGCCACCAGCAGAGGTGCTAGCGGGAGCCCCGGCACAGATACGCAGTATTTT
TRBV7-2	TRBJ1-6	.	TRBD1	CASSSGTVNSPLHF	TGTGCCAGCAGCTCGGGGACAGTCAATTCACCCCTCCACTTT
TRBV7-2	TRBJ2-5	few	.	CASSLRLETQYF	TGTGCCAGCAGCTTACGACTGGAGACCCAGTACTTC
TRBV18	TRBJ2-4	.	.	CASSPTEGGIQYF	TGTGCCAGCTCGCCGACGGAGGGCGGCATTCAGTACTTC
TRBV15	TRBJ2-3	.	.	CATSRDWDTQYF	TGTGCCACCAGCAGAGATTGGGATACGCAGTATTTT
TRBV27	TRBJ2-1	.	.	CASSLGAGLVSYNEQFF	TGTGCCAGCAGTTTAGGGGCGGGTCTGGTCTCCTACAATGAGCAGTTCTTC
TRBV29-1	TRBJ2-2	.	.	CSVVGGANTGELFF	TGCAGCGTTGTAGGTGGGGCGAACACCGGGGAGCTGTTTTTT
TRBV30	TRBJ1-2	.	.	CAWSPTGSPRERGYTF	TGTGCCTGGAGTCCCACCGGATCCCCCAGGGAACGGGGCTACACCTTC
TRBV14	TRBJ2-4	.	.	CASSPKTGTLYF	TGTGCCAGCAGCCCGAAAACCGGGACACTGTACTTC
TRBV18	TRBJ1-1	.	TRBD1	CASSHGTGTEAFF	TGTGCCAGCTCACATGGGACAGGGACTGAAGCTTTCTTT
TRBV18	TRBJ1-6	many	.	CASSPPTQGSPLHF	TGTGCCAGCTCACCACCAACCCAAGGATCACCCCTCCACTTT
TRBV4-3	TRBJ1-2	.	.	CASSHQTGTYGYTF	TGCGCCAGCAGCCATCAAACAGGAACCTATGGCTACACCTTC
TRBV21-1	TRBJ2-7	few	.	CASSKAHRYEQYF	TGTGCCAGCAGCAAAGCGCACCGGTACGAGCAGTACTTC
TRBV27	TRBJ1-5	few	TRBD1	CASSKQGAGGNQPQHF	TGTGCCAGCAGTAAACAGGGGGCGGGCGGCAATCAGCCCCAGCATTTT
TRBV11-1	TRBJ2-1	.	.	CASSLAHTNNEQFF	TGTGCCAGCAGCTTAGCGCATACAAACAATGAGCAGTTCTTC
TRBV11-1	TRBJ2-5	.	TRBD1	CASSRQGRETQYF	TGTGCCAGCAGCCGACAGGGTCGGGAGACCCAGTACTTC